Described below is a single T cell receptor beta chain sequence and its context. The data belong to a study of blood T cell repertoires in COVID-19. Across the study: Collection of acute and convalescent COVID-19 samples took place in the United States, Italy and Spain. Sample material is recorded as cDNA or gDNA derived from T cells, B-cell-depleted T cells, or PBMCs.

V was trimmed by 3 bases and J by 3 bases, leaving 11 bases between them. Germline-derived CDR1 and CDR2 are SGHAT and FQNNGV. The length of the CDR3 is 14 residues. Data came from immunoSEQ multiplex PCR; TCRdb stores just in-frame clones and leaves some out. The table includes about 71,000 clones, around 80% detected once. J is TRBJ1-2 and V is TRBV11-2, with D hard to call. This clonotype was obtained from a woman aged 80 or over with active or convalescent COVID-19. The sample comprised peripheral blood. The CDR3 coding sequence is TGTGCCAGCAGCTTCATCGCAGGTGACTATGGCTACACCTTC. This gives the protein CASSFIAGDYGYTF. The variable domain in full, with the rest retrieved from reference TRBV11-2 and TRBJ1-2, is EAGVAQSPRYKIIEKRQSVAFWCNPISGHATLYWYQQILGQGPKLLIQFQNNGVVDDSQLPKDRFSAERLKGVDSTLKIQPAKLEDSAVYLCASSFIAGDYGYTFGSGTRLTVV.